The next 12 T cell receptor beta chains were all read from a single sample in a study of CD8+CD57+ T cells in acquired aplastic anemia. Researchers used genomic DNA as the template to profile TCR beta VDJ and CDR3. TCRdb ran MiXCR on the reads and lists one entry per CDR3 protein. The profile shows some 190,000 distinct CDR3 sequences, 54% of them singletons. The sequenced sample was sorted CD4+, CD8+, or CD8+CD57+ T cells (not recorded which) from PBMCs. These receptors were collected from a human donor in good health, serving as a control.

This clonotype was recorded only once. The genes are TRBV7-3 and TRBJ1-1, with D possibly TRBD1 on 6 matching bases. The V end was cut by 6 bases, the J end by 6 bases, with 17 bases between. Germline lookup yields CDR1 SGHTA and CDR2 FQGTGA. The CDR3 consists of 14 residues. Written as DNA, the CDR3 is TGTGCCAGCAGTATCGACGGGGGGGCGTCTGAAGCTTTCTTT. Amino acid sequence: CASSIDGGASEAFF.

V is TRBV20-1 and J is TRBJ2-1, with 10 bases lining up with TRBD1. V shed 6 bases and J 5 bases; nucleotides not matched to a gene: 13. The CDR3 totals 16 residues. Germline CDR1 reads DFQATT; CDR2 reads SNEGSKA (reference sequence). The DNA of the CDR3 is TGCAGTGCAGCTCTGGTTGGGACAGGGGCACACAATGAGCAGTTCTTC. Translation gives CSAALVGTGAHNEQFF.

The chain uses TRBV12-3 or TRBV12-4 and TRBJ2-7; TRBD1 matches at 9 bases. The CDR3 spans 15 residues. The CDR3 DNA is TGTGCTAGTGGGCTACAGGGGGCGAACTCCTACGAGCAGTACTTC. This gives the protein CASGLQGANSYEQYF.

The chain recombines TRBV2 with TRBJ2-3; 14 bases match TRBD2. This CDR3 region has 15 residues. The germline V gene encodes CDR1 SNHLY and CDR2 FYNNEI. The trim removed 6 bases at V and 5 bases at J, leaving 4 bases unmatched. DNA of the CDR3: TGTGCCAGCAGCGGGACTAGCGGGGGTATAGATACGCAGTATTTT. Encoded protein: CASSGTSGGIDTQYF. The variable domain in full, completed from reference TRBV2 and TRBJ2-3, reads EPEVTQTPSHQVTQMGQEVILRCVPISNHLYFYWYRQILGQKVEFLVSFYNNEISEKSEIFDDQFSVERPDGSNFTLKIRSTKLEDSAMYFCASSGTSGGIDTQYFGPGTRLTVL.

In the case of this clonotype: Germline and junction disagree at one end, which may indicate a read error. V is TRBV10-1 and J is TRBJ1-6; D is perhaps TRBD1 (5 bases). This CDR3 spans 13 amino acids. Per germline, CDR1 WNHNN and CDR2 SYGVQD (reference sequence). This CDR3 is CASSEYPSGTHAF. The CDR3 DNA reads TGCGCCAGCAGTGAGTACCCGTCGGGGACGCACGCCTTT.

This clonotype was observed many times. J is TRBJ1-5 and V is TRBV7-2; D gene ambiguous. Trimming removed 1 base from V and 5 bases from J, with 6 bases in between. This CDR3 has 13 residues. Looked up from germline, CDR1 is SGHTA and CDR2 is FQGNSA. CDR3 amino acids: CASSLEGYQPQHF. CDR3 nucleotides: TGTGCCAGCAGCTTAGAAGGTTATCAGCCCCAGCATTTT.

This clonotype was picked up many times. CDR3 bases: TGTGCCACCAGCAGACGGACAGGAGGAACAACTAATGAAAAACTGTTTTTT. This gives the protein CATSRRTGGTTNEKLFF. The chain combines TRBV15 with TRBJ1-4, with 7 positions matching TRBD1. The CDR3 totals 17 residues. The trim removed 2 bases at V and 0 bases at J, leaving 6 bases unmatched. Germline V gene data show CDR1 as LNHNV and CDR2 as YYDKDF (reference sequence).

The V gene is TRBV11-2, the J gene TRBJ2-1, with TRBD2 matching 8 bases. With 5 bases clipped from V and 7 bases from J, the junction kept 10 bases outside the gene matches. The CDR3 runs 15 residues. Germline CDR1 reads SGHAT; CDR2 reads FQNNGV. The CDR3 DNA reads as TGTGCCAGCAGCATAGTTGCGGGGGGAAGGAATGAGCAGTTCTTC. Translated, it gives CASSIVAGGRNEQFF.

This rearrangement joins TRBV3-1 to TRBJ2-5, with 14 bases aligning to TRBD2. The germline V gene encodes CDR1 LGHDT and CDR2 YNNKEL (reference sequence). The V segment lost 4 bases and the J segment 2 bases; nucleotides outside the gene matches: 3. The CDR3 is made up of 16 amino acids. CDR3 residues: CASSPGTSGGQETQYF. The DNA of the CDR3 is TGTGCCAGCAGCCCCGGGACTAGCGGGGGACAAGAGACCCAGTACTTC.

The CDR3 protein is CASLTERHSAQNTEAFF. As DNA, the CDR3 is TGTGCCAGCCTAACCGAACGACACAGTGCCCAGAACACTGAAGCTTTCTTT. The rearrangement joins TRBV6-2 or TRBV6-3 to TRBJ1-1; no firm D call. The CDR3 extends over 17 amino acids. In germline, CDR1 is MNHEY, CDR2 SVGEGT. V was pared by 8 bases and J by 1 base, with 23 bases between.

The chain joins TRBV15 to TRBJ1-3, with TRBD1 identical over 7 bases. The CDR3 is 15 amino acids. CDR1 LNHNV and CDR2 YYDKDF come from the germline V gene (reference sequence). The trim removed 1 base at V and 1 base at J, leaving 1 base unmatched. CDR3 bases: TGTGCCACCAGCAGAGGACAGGGTTCTGGAAACACCATATATTTT. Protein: CATSRGQGSGNTIYF. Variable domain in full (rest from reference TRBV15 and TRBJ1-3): DAMVIQNPRYQVTQFGKPVTLSCSQTLNHNVMYWYQQKSSQAPKLLFHYYDKDFNNEADTPDNFQSRRPNTSFCFLDIRSPGLGDTAMYLCATSRGQGSGNTIYFGEGSWLTVV.

The CDR3: CASSQTGVSGANVLTF. CDR3 bases: TGTGCCAGCAGCCAGACAGGGGTCTCTGGGGCCAACGTCCTGACTTTC. V and J are TRBV7-2 and TRBJ2-6, with 8 bases aligning to TRBD1. The CDR3 consists of 16 residues. The ends lost 5 bases at V and 0 bases at J; junction bases unmatched: 3. Germline V gene lookup returns CDR1 SGHTA and CDR2 FQGNSA.